These 2 T cell receptor beta chains originate from one sample sequenced in a study of chemoradiotherapy in HPV16-positive cancers (dated by TCRdb to 2021 to 2024). Library preparation employed the immunoSEQ multiplex PCR assay. Entries here come from immuneACCESS through TCRdb and include only in-frame sequences with V and J called. Some clones fail to appear in such tables; in the studies checked, an unresolved V gene covers under half of the shortfall, and the cause of the remainder is unknown. This sample is represented by about 2,300 clones; just under 80% of them were singletons. The ten largest clonotypes hold about 9.5% of the sample. The sample here was tumor tissue, taken from a patient who underwent chemoradiotherapy. These TCRs come from a human donor with HPV-associated anogenital cancer.

This chain links TRBV7-2 with TRBJ2-1, with TRBD2 identical over 7 bases. The CDR3 runs to 18 residues. Germline CDR1 and CDR2: SGHTA and FQGNSA. J was trimmed by 5 bases and V by 6 bases; bases with no gene match: 19. CDR3 in DNA: TGTGCCAGCAGTTTTTTTTCCTTCTCCTGGACTAGGGACAATGAGCAGTTCTTC. This codes for CASSFFSFSWTRDNEQFF. Supplemented by reference TRBV7-2 and TRBJ2-1, the full variable domain reads GAGVSQSPSNKVTEKGKDVELRCDPISGHTALYWYRQSLGQGLEFLIYFQGNSAPDKSGLPSDRFSAERTGGSVSTLTIQRTQQEDSAVYLCASSFFSFSWTRDNEQFFGPGTRLTVL.

This clone was recorded a few times. J is TRBJ1-3 and V is TRBV2; D remains ambiguous. Germline CDR1 reads SNHLY; CDR2 reads FYNNEI. The CDR3 spans 19 residues. V was shortened by 3 bases and J by 0 bases, with 21 bases between the two germline ends. Here the CDR3 DNA reads TGTGCCAGCAGTGACAGCGGGCAGGACTGGCGGGGCTCTGGAAACACCATATATTTT. This encodes CASSDSGQDWRGSGNTIYF. Using reference TRBV2 and TRBJ1-3 for the parts outside the CDR3, the full variable domain is EPEVTQTPSHQVTQMGQEVILRCVPISNHLYFYWYRQILGQKVEFLVSFYNNEISEKSEIFDDQFSVERPDGSNFTLKIRSTKLEDSAMYFCASSDSGQDWRGSGNTIYFGEGSWLTVV.